This is a list of T cell receptor beta chains from one sample in a study of shared clonotypes between healthy human individuals. Only in-frame clones appear in the TCRdb table, and some are missing; sequencing was by immunoSEQ multiplex PCR. The sample lists more than 2,000,000 clones; around nine tenths were seen once. Material for sequencing was naive CD4+ T cells sorted from blood. The receptor set was obtained from a man aged 18 to 30 in good health. CDR3s include the opening cysteine and the closing phenylalanine or tryptophan. The order of the fields is J gene, D gene, V gene, clone size, CDR3 protein, CDR3 DNA. A D gene is named only where the DNA matches it firmly. Size is stated for part of the rows, as once, few or many counts, or as a class when the clone is expanded.

TRBJ1-5,-,TRBV6-4,few,CASSLRVSNQPQHF,TGTGCCAGCAGCCTTAGAGTTAGCAATCAGCCCCAGCATTTT
TRBJ2-7,TRBD2,TRBV7-2,-,CASSLQRGIGEQYF,TGTGCCAGCAGCTTGCAGCGGGGGATCGGCGAGCAGTACTTC
TRBJ2-7,TRBD2,TRBV7-2,-,CASSISAGFYEQYF,TGTGCCAGCAGCATCTCAGCGGGGTTTTACGAGCAGTACTTC
TRBJ1-2,TRBD1,TRBV4-2,few,CASSQGGTEAYGYTF,TGTGCCAGCAGCCAAGGGGGGACAGAAGCCTATGGCTACACCTTC
TRBJ2-6,-,TRBV15,-,CATSRGSSGANVLTF,TGTGCCACCAGCAGAGGTAGTTCTGGGGCCAACGTCCTGACTTTC
TRBJ2-7,-,TRBV6-1,-,CASRGETYEQYF,TGTGCCAGCCGAGGGGAGACCTACGAGCAGTACTTC
TRBJ1-4,-,TRBV18,-,CASSPRSTNEKLFF,TGTGCCAGCTCACCGAGGTCAACTAATGAAAAACTGTTTTTT
TRBJ1-2,-,TRBV6-6,-,CASSYSAGSGYTF,TGTGCCAGCAGTTACTCTGCTGGGTCTGGCTACACCTTC
TRBJ2-1,TRBD1,TRBV6-6,-,CASSDLGQGHNEQFF,TGTGCCAGCAGTGACCTCGGACAGGGGCACAATGAGCAGTTCTTC
TRBJ2-7,TRBD2,TRBV7-2,-,CASSGPAGGGSYEQYF,TGTGCCAGCAGCGGGCCGGCGGGAGGGGGGTCCTACGAGCAGTACTTC